Listed here are 14 T cell receptor beta chains from one sample, sequenced in a study of CD8+ T cells in alopecia areata. Extraction and reverse transcription of RNA yielded cDNA as the sequencing template. Using immunoSEQ multiplex PCR, the repertoire was profiled, and TCRdb retains in-frame clones only, with some absent. The table records about 180,000 clones, 53% of them present only once. Noted treatment: oral pan-JAK inhibitor, 5-10 mg twice daily. This specimen consisted of CD8+ T cells sorted from blood, obtained at week 24, from a patient treated with tofacitinib. Receptors originate from a human donor with alopecia areata.

The CDR3: CASNQGYNEQFF. CDR3 DNA sequence: TGTGCCAGCAATCAGGGTTACAATGAGCAGTTCTTC. The chain combines TRBV6-1 with TRBJ2-1; the D gene is possibly TRBD1 (5 bases). Germline CDR1 is MNHNS and CDR2 is SASEGT. The CDR3 covers 12 residues. The V end was cut by 7 bases, the J end by 4 bases, with 8 bases between.

Comments on this clone: This CDR3 fails to terminate in the conserved phenylalanine or tryptophan, so it likely reflects a read error. The DNA is omitted, as the CDR3 cannot be located on it reliably, and the CDR3 follows TCRdb's listing. The chain employs TRBV7-6 and TRBJ1-6. Germline V gives CDR1 SGHVS, CDR2 FNYEAQ. The CDR3 is made up of 9 amino acids, end residues included. CDR3 region: CASSFAWPR.

The CDR3 coding sequence is TGTGCCAGCAGCCGGGACAGGGGGTCGTCGTACGAGCAGTACTTC. Translation gives CASSRDRGSSYEQYF. The chain has TRBV13 and TRBJ2-7; 11 positions agree with TRBD1. This CDR3 has 15 amino acids. Germline loops: CDR1 PRHDT, CDR2 FYEKMQ (reference sequence). V gave up 5 bases and J gave up 4 bases; unmatched junction bases: 7.

This clone appeared a few times. The chain links TRBV9 to TRBJ1-1; D possibly corresponds to TRBD1 (5 bases). Germline loops: CDR1 SGDLS, CDR2 YYNGEE. The V gene lost 0 bases and the J gene lost 11 bases, with 14 bases spanning the gap. CDR3 length: 13 residues. CDR3 DNA sequence: TGTGCCAGCAGCGTAGTCGGGGGGAGGCAGGCTTTCTTT. It yields the protein CASSVVGGRQAFF.

This clone was recorded once. The V and J genes are TRBV11-2 and TRBJ2-1; 11 positions agree with TRBD2. The CDR3 totals 15 residues. Germline CDR1 SGHAT, CDR2 FQNNGV. After removal of 0 bases from V and 8 bases from J, the junction contained 3 bases not matched to a gene. DNA of the CDR3: TGTGCCAGCAGCTTAGATATAGCGGGGGGGTATGAGCAGTTCTTC. It translates to CASSLDIAGGYEQFF.

The chain uses TRBV11-2 and TRBJ1-1; D remains ambiguous. This CDR3 is 10 amino acids long. In germline, CDR1 is SGHAT, CDR2 FQNNGV. The V end lost 8 bases, the J end lost 4 bases, and 5 bases lay between the germline ends. The CDR3 bases are TGTGCCAGCCCAGGCACTGAAGCTTTCTTT. It codes for CASPGTEAFF.

The V call is TRBV4-3, the J call TRBJ1-6; D remains ambiguous. The CDR3 runs to 15 residues. Germline CDR1 LGHNA, CDR2 YSLEER. V lost 4 bases and J lost 0, with 7 bases in between. The CDR3 reads CASSPGNSYNSPLHF. In DNA form, the CDR3 reads TGCGCCAGCAGCCCCGGTAACTCCTATAATTCACCCCTCCACTTT.

This rearrangement joins TRBV7-9 to TRBJ1-1; TRBD1 might be the D (5 bases). Germline loops: CDR1 SEHNR, CDR2 FQNEAQ (reference sequence). The length of the CDR3 is 11 residues. Trimming took off 5 bases at V and 8 bases at J, with 9 bases between the two ends. CDR3: CASSETAEAFF. DNA of the CDR3: TGTGCCAGCAGCGAGACAGCCGAAGCTTTCTTT.

This clone was observed once. V gene TRBV7-9 combines with J gene TRBJ1-5; weak D call: TRBD1 (6 bases). With 5 bases removed from V and 11 bases from J, the gap between germline ends came to 16 bases. This CDR3 spans 13 amino acids. Germline V lookup: CDR1 SEHNR, CDR2 FQNEAQ (reference sequence). The CDR3 sequence: CASSRSEGGSQHF. The CDR3 nucleotides read TGTGCCAGCAGCCGGTCGGAAGGGGGATCCCAGCATTTT.

CDR3 sequence (DNA): TGTGCCAGCGGAACCTTCCAGGGCGAAGGTAATGAAAAACTGTTTTTT. Amino acid sequence: CASGTFQGEGNEKLFF. The V gene is TRBV27, the J gene TRBJ1-4; D might be TRBD1 (5 bases). The CDR3 consists of 16 residues. V was shortened by 8 bases and J by 4 bases, with 20 bases between the two germline ends. In germline, CDR1 is MNHEY, CDR2 SMNVEV (reference sequence).

The chain has TRBV29-1 and TRBJ2-3; D uncertain. From germline, CDR1 is SQVTM and CDR2 ANQGSEA. Trimming removed 5 bases from V and 5 bases from J, with 5 bases in between. The length of the CDR3 is 10 residues. The CDR3, as DNA: TGCAGCGTTTCCGGAGATACGCAGTATTTT. Amino acids: CSVSGDTQYF.

The rearrangement joins TRBV28 to TRBJ1-1; 9 nucleotides align to TRBD1. CDR1 MDHEN and CDR2 SYDVKM come from the germline V gene. Trimming at V came to 2 bases and at J to 11 bases, leaving 3 bases not matched to a gene. CDR3 length: 12 residues. In nucleotides, the CDR3 is TGTGCCAGCAGTTTAGGGACAGGGATGGCTTTCTTT. It translates to CASSLGTGMAFF.

The rearrangement uses TRBV4-3 and TRBJ2-2, with D hard to call. The CDR3 consists of 15 residues. The germline V and J ends were trimmed by 0 bases and 7 bases, with 12 bases remaining between them. CDR1 is LGHNA and CDR2 is YSLEER in the germline V gene. The CDR3 bases are TGCGCCAGCAGCCAAGATCCCACCAGCCACGGGGAGCTGTTTTTT. It is translated as CASSQDPTSHGELFF.

The chain couples TRBV5-1 to TRBJ1-1; TRBD1 agrees at 7 bases. V trimming: 4 bases; J trimming: 0 bases; junction bases outside the gene matches: 6. There are 15 residues in the CDR3. Germline V lookup: CDR1 SGHRS, CDR2 YFSETQ. This CDR3 is CASSTGQSMNTEAFF. DNA for the CDR3: TGCGCCAGCAGCACGGGACAGTCCATGAACACTGAAGCTTTCTTT.